The T cell receptor (beta chain) described here comes from a study of molecular identifiers for immune sequencing clone quantification. The overall study: Replicate experiments divided RNA from about 19,000 or 110,000 naive CD8 cells into five parts and sequenced four.

This clonotype was seen ten or more times. Its antigen is not identified. Study-level findings and limits: More than 98% of effector molecules, versus under 1% of naive-cell molecules, belonged to clones above 20 RNA copies. Identical TCR molecules sharing a barcode could underestimate highly expanded clone sizes.

V lost 5 bases, J lost 5 bases, and 8 bases stayed unmatched. The length of the CDR3 is 15 residues. The V gene's germline CDR1 is SEHNR and CDR2 FQNEAQ (reference sequence). Previously published methods and listed TCR primers were used for the bulk TCR libraries. One entry per CDR3 protein, called by TCRdb with MiXCR from the PCR reads. The sample includes nearly 650,000 distinct CDR3 sequences, less than 30% seen only once; the top ten take 0.6% to 0.9%. The rearrangement uses TRBV7-9 and TRBJ1-4; 7 bases align to TRBD1. Sequencing input: naive CD8+ T cells from blood, with Jurkat cell RNA spiked in. Subset of the sample: FACS-sorted CD8+CD4-CCR7+CD45RA+ naive T cells. This clonotype was sampled from a human donor in good health. Some libraries in this study had Jurkat cell RNA spiked in. In DNA form, the CDR3 reads TGTGCCAGCAGCGGAACAGGGGACCCGAATGAAAAACTGTTTTTT. Encoded protein: CASSGTGDPNEKLFF.